Listed here are 32 T cell receptor beta chains from one sample, sequenced in a study of shared clonotypes between healthy human individuals. Produced via immunoSEQ multiplex PCR; TCRdb's table is partial and in-frame only. The sample holds 1.4 million or so clones, approximately 98.5% seen once. Sequencing used naive CD4+ T cells sorted from blood. The subset denotes: CD45RA+ positively selected. These receptors were collected from a young man in good health.

About this clone itself: This sample includes further DNA sequences coding for the same CDR3. The rearrangement uses TRBV7-8 and TRBJ2-2, with 10 bases matching TRBD2. The CDR3 covers 17 residues. Germline lookup yields CDR1 SGHVS and CDR2 FQNEAQ. V dropped 1 base and J dropped 1; count of bases not matched to a gene: 3. In nucleotides, the CDR3 is TGTGCCAGCAGCTTAGGACTAGCGGGTGTGAACACCGGGGAGCTGTTTTTT. Translation gives CASSLGLAGVNTGELFF.

For the CDR3, the DNA is TGTGCCAGCAGCTTAGCCGGGGCCGGGCTAGCCCCCTACGAGCAGTACTTC. This translates into CASSLAGAGLAPYEQYF. The rearrangement links TRBV11-2 to TRBJ2-7; D possibly uses TRBD1 or TRBD2 (5 bases each). V lost 1 base and J lost 2, with 18 bases in between. Germline V gives CDR1 SGHAT, CDR2 FQNNGV. The CDR3 contains 17 residues.

The V and J genes are TRBV5-4 and TRBJ2-7; 7 bases are shared with TRBD1. This CDR3 is 14 amino acids long. Germline lookup yields CDR1 SGHNT and CDR2 YYREEE (reference sequence). V was pared by 7 bases and J by 6 bases, with 13 bases of the junction left unmatched. CDR3 loop: CASRHRCRGCEQYF. As DNA, the CDR3 is TGTGCCAGCCGCCACCGGTGCAGGGGGTGCGAGCAGTACTTC.

The chain has TRBV7-2 and TRBJ2-1, with TRBD2 matching 8 bases. This CDR3 spans 15 amino acids. With 1 base clipped from V and 8 bases from J, the junction kept 7 bases outside the gene matches. Per germline, CDR1 SGHTA and CDR2 FQGNSA. In nucleotides, the CDR3 is TGTGCCAGCAGCTTAGGGTCGGGAGGGTACTATGAGCAGTTCTTC. It specifies CASSLGSGGYYEQFF. Looking up the rest from reference TRBV7-2 and TRBJ2-1 gives the full variable domain: GAGVSQSPSNKVTEKGKDVELRCDPISGHTALYWYRQSLGQGLEFLIYFQGNSAPDKSGLPSDRFSAERTGGSVSTLTIQRTQQEDSAVYLCASSLGSGGYYEQFFGPGTRLTVL.

The V gene is TRBV11-3, the J gene TRBJ2-1; TRBD1 might be the D (6 bases). Germline V lookup: CDR1 SGHNT, CDR2 YENEEA. This CDR3 has 13 residues. Trimming shortened V by 1 base and J by 12 bases, and 13 bases separated the two germline ends. The CDR3 spells CASSLGPQGGQFF. In DNA form, the CDR3 reads TGTGCCAGCAGCTTAGGTCCCCAAGGGGGGCAGTTCTTC.

V is TRBV5-5 and J is TRBJ1-5; 8 bases align to TRBD1. After removal of 0 bases from V and 7 bases from J, the junction contained 6 bases not matched to a gene. The CDR3 consists of 15 residues. CDR1 and CDR2 (germline): SGHKS, YYEKEE (reference sequence). For the CDR3, the DNA is TGTGCCAGCAGCTTGGACGACAGGGGAAGACAGCCCCAGCATTTT. Translation gives CASSLDDRGRQPQHF.

The chain uses TRBV28 and TRBJ1-2, with D uncertain. The germline V gene has CDR1 MDHEN and CDR2 SYDVKM. Trimming cost V 2 bases and J 5 bases, with 6 bases left between them. The CDR3 is 12 amino acids. The CDR3 DNA sequence: TGTGCCAGCAGTTTAAGGGTTTATGGCTACACCTTC. Encoded protein: CASSLRVYGYTF.

The chain links TRBV6-1 to TRBJ2-4, with D possibly called TRBD1 or TRBD2 (6 bases each). CDR3 length: 14 amino acids. Germline CDR1 is MNHNS and CDR2 is SASEGT. Trimming left V 7 bases short and J 2 bases short, with 12 bases between. The CDR3 region is CASMEGGTKNIQYF. In DNA form, the CDR3 reads TGTGCCAGCATGGAGGGGGGAACCAAAAACATTCAGTACTTC.

V gene TRBV7-3 combines with J gene TRBJ1-5; possible D gene TRBD1, 5 bases. Germline V CDR1 and CDR2: SGHTA, FQGTGA. CDR3 length equals 16 residues. The V and J ends lost 5 bases and 4 bases respectively, with 18 bases between them. The CDR3 nucleotides read TGTGCCAGCAGCCCACCACGGGAAGGGGCAAATCAGCCCCAGCATTTT. Amino acid sequence: CASSPPREGANQPQHF.

V is TRBV7-9 and J is TRBJ2-3; 12 bases are a match to TRBD2. Germline V gene sequence: CDR1 SEHNR, CDR2 FQNEAQ (reference sequence). This CDR3 has 18 residues. The V and J ends lost 1 base and 2 bases, in that order; junction bases with no gene match: 7. The CDR3, as DNA: TGTGCCAGCAGCTTAGATCGGACTAGCGGGGCTATCACAGATACGCAGTATTTT. It specifies CASSLDRTSGAITDTQYF.

The chain uses TRBV2 and TRBJ2-3, with 8 bases fitting TRBD1. With 7 bases clipped from V and 3 bases from J, the junction kept 9 bases outside the gene matches. The CDR3 spans 15 residues. CDR1 and CDR2 (germline): SNHLY, FYNNEI. CDR3 loop: CASNTGTGGTDTQYF. The CDR3 coding sequence is TGTGCCAGCAACACCGGGACAGGAGGGACAGATACGCAGTATTTT.

The chain is built from TRBV18 and TRBJ2-2; D not certain. Germline V gene data show CDR1 as KGHSH and CDR2 as LQKENI. Trimming removed 2 bases from V and 5 bases from J, with 3 bases in between. The CDR3 totals 12 residues. The CDR3: CASSPVTGELFF. CDR3 coding DNA: TGTGCCAGCTCACCAGTTACCGGGGAGCTGTTTTTT.

The gene calls are TRBV20-1 and TRBJ2-3; no clear D gene. With 5 bases removed from V and 14 bases from J, the gap between germline ends came to 17 bases. The CDR3 runs to 11 residues. From germline, CDR1 is DFQATT and CDR2 SNEGSKA (reference sequence). CDR3 region: CSAVSGPHPYF. CDR3 in DNA: TGCAGTGCTGTTTCCGGGCCCCACCCGTATTTT.

The chain links TRBV9 to TRBJ2-3, with TRBD2 identical over 9 bases. This CDR3 is built from 14 residues. Germline V gives CDR1 SGDLS, CDR2 YYNGEE. V trimming: 4 bases; J trimming: 4 bases; junction bases outside the gene matches: 4. The CDR3 loop is CASSSIAGADTQYF. In DNA form, the CDR3 reads TGTGCCAGCAGCTCCATAGCGGGAGCAGATACGCAGTATTTT.

The chain carries TRBV2 and TRBJ2-5; 12 nucleotides line up with TRBD2. With V trimmed by 4 bases and J by 1 base, 4 bases remained unmatched. The CDR3 has 16 residues. CDR1 and CDR2 (germline): SNHLY, FYNNEI. CDR3 in amino acids: CASSVRLAGVQETQYF. CDR3 nucleotide sequence: TGTGCCAGCAGTGTTAGACTAGCGGGGGTCCAAGAGACCCAGTACTTC.

CDR3 protein: CASSFAGGSNYEQYF. DNA for the CDR3: TGCGCCAGCAGCTTCGCCGGGGGCTCAAACTACGAGCAGTACTTC. The J gene is TRBJ2-7, the V gene TRBV5-1, with D perhaps given as TRBD1 or TRBD2 (6 bases each). Trimming left V 2 bases short and J 3 bases short, with 15 bases between. Germline V gives CDR1 SGHRS, CDR2 YFSETQ. The CDR3 covers 15 residues. Full variable domain (remainder filled in from reference TRBV5-1 and TRBJ2-7): KAGVTQTPRYLIKTRGQQVTLSCSPISGHRSVSWYQQTPGQGLQFLFEYFSETQRNKGNFPGRFSGRQFSNSRSEMNVSTLELGDSALYLCASSFAGGSNYEQYFGPGTRLTVT.

The chain combines TRBV5-6 with TRBJ1-4, with D hard to call. Germline values: CDR1 SGHDT, CDR2 YYEEEE. The V end was cut by 3 bases, the J end by 7 bases, with 19 bases between. The CDR3 covers 16 residues. CDR3 in DNA: TGTGCCAGCAGCTCACAGATCCCCGGAGGAAGTGAAAAACTGTTTTTT. It encodes CASSSQIPGGSEKLFF. Full variable domain (rest looked up from reference TRBV5-6 and TRBJ1-4): DAGVTQSPTHLIKTRGQQVTLRCSPKSGHDTVSWYQQALGQGPQFIFQYYEEEERQRGNFPDRFSGHQFPNYSSELNVNALLLGDSALYLCASSSQIPGGSEKLFFGSGTQLSVL.

CDR3 region: CASSFVGPSYEQYF. In DNA, the CDR3 is TGTGCCAGCAGCTTCGTCGGGCCCTCCTACGAGCAGTACTTC. This rearrangement joins TRBV14 to TRBJ2-7, with unresolved D. The CDR3 loop spans 14 amino acids. The germline CDR1 and CDR2 sequences are SGHDN and FVKESK. Trimming took off 5 bases at V and 0 bases at J, with 11 bases between the two ends.

The genes are TRBV10-3 and TRBJ2-2, with 12 bases fitting TRBD2. There are 16 residues in the CDR3. After removal of 10 bases from V and 3 bases from J, the junction contained 9 bases not matched to a gene. The germline gives CDR1 ENHRY, CDR2 SYGVKD. The CDR3 spells CATIPRLAGDTGELFF. In DNA, the CDR3 is TGTGCCACCATACCCCGACTAGCGGGAGACACCGGGGAGCTGTTTTTT.

This clone has just one count. This chain's CDR3 is CASSQTGTGMRSSYEQYF. In nucleotides, the CDR3 is TGCGCCAGCAGTCAGACCGGGACAGGGATGAGAAGCTCCTACGAGCAGTACTTC. The V gene is TRBV23-1, the J gene TRBJ2-7; 9 nucleotides agree with TRBD1. TRBV23-1 is filed as an ORF, its function uncertain. The CDR3 length is 18 residues. V shed 3 bases, J shed 0 bases, and the junction held 12 bases outside the gene matches.

The V call is TRBV9, the J call TRBJ2-1; 9 bases line up with TRBD2. Germline V lookup: CDR1 SGDLS, CDR2 YYNGEE. V lost 4 bases, J lost 6 bases, and 11 bases stayed unmatched. The CDR3 spans 16 residues. CDR3 region: CASSIRPGLAGNEQFF. The CDR3 DNA reads TGTGCCAGCAGCATACGACCGGGACTAGCCGGCAATGAGCAGTTCTTC.

The CDR3 bases are TGTGCTAGTGGCATTGGACCCGGGGCCTACAATGAGCAGTTCTTC. This encodes CASGIGPGAYNEQFF. The V gene is TRBV12-5, the J gene TRBJ2-1, with a weak D call TRBD2 (5 bases). The CDR3 contains 15 residues. Germline V CDR1 and CDR2: LGHNT, FRNRAP. Deletions cut 6 bases from V and 2 bases from J, with 14 bases between. The full variable domain, in which reference TRBV12-5 and TRBJ2-1 provide the parts outside the CDR3, is DARVTQTPRHKVTEMGQEVTMRCQPILGHNTVFWYRQTMMQGLELLAYFRNRAPLDDSGMPKDRFSAEMPDATLATLKIQPSEPRDSAVYFCASGIGPGAYNEQFFGPGTRLTVL.

The genes are TRBV2 and TRBJ2-1; 9 nucleotides agree with TRBD2. The CDR3 is 16 amino acids. Germline V gene sequence: CDR1 SNHLY, CDR2 FYNNEI. The ends lost 6 bases at V and 0 bases at J; junction bases unmatched: 6. CDR3: CASRVASGNSYNEQFF. Here the CDR3 DNA reads TGTGCCAGCAGGGTGGCTAGCGGGAACTCCTACAATGAGCAGTTCTTC.

A single count supports this clone. V usage is TRBV18 and J usage is TRBJ2-5, with unresolved D. This CDR3 region has 14 residues. CDR1 and CDR2 (germline): KGHSH, LQKENI. The V gene lost 1 base and the J gene lost 2 bases, with 8 bases spanning the gap. CDR3 amino acids: CASSPLSPQETQYF. CDR3 nucleotides: TGTGCCAGCTCACCACTCTCACCTCAAGAGACCCAGTACTTC.

The V and J genes are TRBV5-1 and TRBJ2-3; TRBD2 matches 9 bases. Trimming removed 4 bases from V and 4 bases from J; junction bases left unmatched: 10. Germline loops: CDR1 SGHRS, CDR2 YFSETQ. This CDR3 region has 16 residues. The CDR3 DNA reads as TGCGCCAGCAGCCCCCCCACTAGCGGGCGAGCAGATACGCAGTATTTT. It encodes CASSPPTSGRADTQYF.

The chain combines TRBV28 with TRBJ1-3; D is uncertain. The CDR3 spans 13 residues. The germline gives CDR1 MDHEN, CDR2 SYDVKM. Trimming removed 4 bases from V and 10 bases from J, with 14 bases in between. CDR3 amino acids: CASSYTPVNTIYF. CDR3 nucleotides: TGTGCCAGCAGTTACACCCCCGTCAATACCATATATTTT.

The chain is built from TRBV7-3 and TRBJ2-1; 9 nucleotides align to TRBD2. This CDR3 contains 20 residues. V lost 2 bases to trimming and J lost 5 bases; unmatched junction nucleotides: 19. Germline CDR1 reads SGHTA; CDR2 reads FQGTGA. The CDR3 loop is CASSLPGAGGPVGQDNEQFF. The CDR3 DNA follows: TGTGCCAGCAGCTTACCGGGCGCGGGAGGGCCTGTCGGACAGGACAATGAGCAGTTCTTC.

The genes are TRBV4-3 and TRBJ2-7; TRBD2 aligns across 14 bases. Germline V gene sequence: CDR1 LGHNA, CDR2 YSLEER. After removal of 1 base from V and 6 bases from J, the junction contained 8 bases not matched to a gene. The CDR3 is 17 residues long. The CDR3 reads CASSQGLGLAGVREQYF. CDR3 coding DNA: TGCGCCAGCAGCCAAGGCTTGGGACTAGCGGGAGTGCGCGAGCAGTACTTC.

The J gene is TRBJ1-1, the V gene TRBV19; no definite D call. The ends were cut back, 3 bases at V and 5 bases at J, with 10 bases in the middle. Germline V CDR1 and CDR2: LNHDA, SQIVND (reference sequence). This CDR3 spans 13 amino acids. CDR3 amino acids: CASSIRGLTEAFF. The DNA of the CDR3 is TGTGCCAGTAGTATTCGCGGGCTTACTGAAGCTTTCTTT.

The chain uses TRBV6-1 and TRBJ1-1; maybe TRBD1 (6 bases). V shed 2 bases and J shed 7 bases, with 14 bases lying between them. The CDR3 loop spans 14 amino acids. Germline V CDR1 and CDR2: MNHNS, SASEGT. CDR3 residues: CASSERRGGGEAFF. As DNA, the CDR3 is TGTGCCAGCAGTGAAAGAAGGGGGGGCGGTGAAGCTTTCTTT.

CDR3 in amino acids: CASSLRQYNEQFF. The CDR3 DNA reads TGTGCCAGCAGCTTAAGACAGTACAATGAGCAGTTCTTC. The chain joins TRBV11-2 to TRBJ2-1; D may be TRBD1 (5 bases). The V and J ends lost 2 bases and 4 bases respectively, with 6 bases between them. CDR3 size: 13 residues. The germline V gene has CDR1 SGHAT and CDR2 FQNNGV.

The chain has TRBV18 and TRBJ1-4, with TRBD1 identical over 8 bases. V was pared by 2 bases and J by 8 bases, with 13 bases of the junction left unmatched. This CDR3 contains 17 residues. Germline V lookup: CDR1 KGHSH, CDR2 LQKENI. The CDR3 coding sequence is TGTGCCAGCTCACCAGTCAGGGGGCCTGGGTTTGGAGAAAAACTGTTTTTT. Translation: CASSPVRGPGFGEKLFF.